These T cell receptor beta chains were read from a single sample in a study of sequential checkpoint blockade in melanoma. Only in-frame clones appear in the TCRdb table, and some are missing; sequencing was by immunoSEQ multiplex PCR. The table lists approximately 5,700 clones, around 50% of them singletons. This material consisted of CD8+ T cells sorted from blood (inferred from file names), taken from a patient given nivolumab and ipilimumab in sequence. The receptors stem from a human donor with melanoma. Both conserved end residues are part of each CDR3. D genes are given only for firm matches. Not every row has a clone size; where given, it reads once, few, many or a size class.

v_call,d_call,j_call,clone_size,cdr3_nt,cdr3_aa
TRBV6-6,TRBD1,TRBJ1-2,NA,TGTGCCAGCAGTCCGACAGGGTTTGATGGCTACACCTTC,CASSPTGFDGYTF
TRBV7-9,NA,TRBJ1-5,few,TGTGCCAGCAGCTCGACTAGGGGGGGGGATCAGCCCCAGCATTTT,CASSSTRGGDQPQHF
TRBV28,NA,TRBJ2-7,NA,TGTGCCAGCAGTCCTCGGGACTTGGCCTACGAGCAGTACTTC,CASSPRDLAYEQYF
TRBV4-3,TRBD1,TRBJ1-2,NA,TGCGCCAGCAGCCAAGCGTGGACAGGGGGCAACTATGGCTACACCTTC,CASSQAWTGGNYGYTF
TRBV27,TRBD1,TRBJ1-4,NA,TGTGCCACTACCCCCATAGGACAGGCACAACGGGGAAAACTGTTTTTT,CATTPIGQAQRGKLFF
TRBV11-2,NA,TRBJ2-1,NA,TGTGCCAGCAGCTTAGAAGTGGGCGGGGGCCCCAATGAGCAGTTCTTC,CASSLEVGGGPNEQFF
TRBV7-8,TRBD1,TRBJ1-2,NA,TGTGCCAGCAGCCCTGGGACAGGGACATACTATGGCTACACCTTC,CASSPGTGTYYGYTF
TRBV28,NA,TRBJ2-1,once,TGTGCCAGCAGTTTGGAAGGGGCGTACAATGAGCAGTTCTTC,CASSLEGAYNEQFF
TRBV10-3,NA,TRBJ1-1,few,TGTGCCATCAGTGAGGCGGGGACTGAAGCTTTCTTT,CAISEAGTEAFF
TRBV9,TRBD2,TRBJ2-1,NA,TGTGCCAGCAGCTTATTTAGCGGGGCCCTCAATGAGCAGTTCTTC,CASSLFSGALNEQFF
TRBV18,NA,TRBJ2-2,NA,TGTGCCAGCTCACCGCGACAGGATACCACCGGGGAGCTGTTTTTT,CASSPRQDTTGELFF
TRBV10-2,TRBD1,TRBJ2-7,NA,TGCGCCAGCAGTGAGACCCGGGACAGGGGCGAGCAGTACTTC,CASSETRDRGEQYF
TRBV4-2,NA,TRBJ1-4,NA,TGTGCCAGCAGCTTAGTGGCAGGCCTTAATGAAAAACTGTTTTTT,CASSLVAGLNEKLFF
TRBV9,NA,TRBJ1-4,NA,TGTGCCAGCAGCCGGGAAACTAATGAAAAACTGTTTTTT,CASSRETNEKLFF
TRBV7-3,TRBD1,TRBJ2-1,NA,TGTGCCAGCAGCTTAGTCTTCGGGACAGGAGGGTCCTACAATGAGCAGTTCTTC,CASSLVFGTGGSYNEQFF
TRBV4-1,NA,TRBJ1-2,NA,TGCGCCAGCAGCTACCGGAGTCGGGGTAACGGCTATGGCTACACCTTC,CASSYRSRGNGYGYTF
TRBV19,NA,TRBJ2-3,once,TGTGCCAGTAGAGCTTTTAAAGATACGCAGTATTTT,CASRAFKDTQYF